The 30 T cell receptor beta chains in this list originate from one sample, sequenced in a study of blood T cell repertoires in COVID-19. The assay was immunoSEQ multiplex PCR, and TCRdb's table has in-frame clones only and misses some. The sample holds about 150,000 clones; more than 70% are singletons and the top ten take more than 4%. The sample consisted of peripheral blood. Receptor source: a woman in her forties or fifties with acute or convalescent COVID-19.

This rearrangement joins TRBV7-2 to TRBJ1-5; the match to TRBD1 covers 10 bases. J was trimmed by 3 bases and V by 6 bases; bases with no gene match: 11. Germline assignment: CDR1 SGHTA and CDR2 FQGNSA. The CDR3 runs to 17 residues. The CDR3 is CASSSGTGAEINQPQHF. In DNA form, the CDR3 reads TGTGCCAGCAGTTCCGGGACAGGGGCGGAAATCAATCAGCCCCAGCATTTT. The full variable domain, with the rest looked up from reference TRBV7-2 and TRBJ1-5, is GAGVSQSPSNKVTEKGKDVELRCDPISGHTALYWYRQSLGQGLEFLIYFQGNSAPDKSGLPSDRFSAERTGGSVSTLTIQRTQQEDSAVYLCASSSGTGAEINQPQHFGDGTRLSIL.

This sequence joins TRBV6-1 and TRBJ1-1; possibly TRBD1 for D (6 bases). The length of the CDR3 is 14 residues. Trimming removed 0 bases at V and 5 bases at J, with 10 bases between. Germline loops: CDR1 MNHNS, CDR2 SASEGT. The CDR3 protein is CASSEADRNTEAFF. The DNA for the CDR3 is TGTGCCAGCAGTGAAGCTGACAGGAATACTGAAGCTTTCTTT.

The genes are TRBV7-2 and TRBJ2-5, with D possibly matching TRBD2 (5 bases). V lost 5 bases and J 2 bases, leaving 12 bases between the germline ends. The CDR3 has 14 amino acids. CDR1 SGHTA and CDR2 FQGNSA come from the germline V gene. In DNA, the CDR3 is TGTGCCAGCAGCGCCCCTAGAGGGCAAGAGACCCAGTACTTC. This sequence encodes CASSAPRGQETQYF.

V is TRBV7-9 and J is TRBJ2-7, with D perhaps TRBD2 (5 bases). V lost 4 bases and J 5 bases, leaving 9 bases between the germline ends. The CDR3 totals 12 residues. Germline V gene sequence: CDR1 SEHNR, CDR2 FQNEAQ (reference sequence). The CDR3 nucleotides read TGTGCCAGCAGCTCCCTAGCCCACGAGCAGTACTTC. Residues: CASSSLAHEQYF.

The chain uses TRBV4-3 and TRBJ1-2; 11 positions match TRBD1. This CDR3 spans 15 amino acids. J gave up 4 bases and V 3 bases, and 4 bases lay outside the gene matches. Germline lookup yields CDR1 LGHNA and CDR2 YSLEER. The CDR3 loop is CASSQDRGQGYGYTF. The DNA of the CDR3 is TGCGCCAGCAGCCAGGACAGGGGGCAAGGCTATGGCTACACCTTC.

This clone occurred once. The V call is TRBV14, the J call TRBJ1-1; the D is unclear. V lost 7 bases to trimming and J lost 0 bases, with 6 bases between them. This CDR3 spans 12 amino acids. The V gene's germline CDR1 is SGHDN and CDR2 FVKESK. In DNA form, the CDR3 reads TGTGCCAGCAATGAGATGAACACTGAAGCTTTCTTT. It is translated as CASNEMNTEAFF.

CDR3 coding DNA: TGTGCCAGTAGTCCCGGACAGGGCAGCAATCAGCCCCAGCATTTT. Its protein product is CASSPGQGSNQPQHF. The V call is TRBV19, the J call TRBJ1-5, with 8 nucleotides matching TRBD1. The germline CDR1 and CDR2 sequences are LNHDA and SQIVND (reference sequence). The V segment lost 5 bases and the J segment 1 base; nucleotides outside the gene matches: 4. CDR3 length: 15 amino acids. Complete variable domain (other parts from reference TRBV19 and TRBJ1-5): DGGITQSPKYLFRKEGQNVTLSCEQNLNHDAMYWYRQDPGQGLRLIYYSQIVNDFQKGDIAEGYSVSREKKESFPLTVTSAQKNPTAFYLCASSPGQGSNQPQHFGDGTRLSIL.

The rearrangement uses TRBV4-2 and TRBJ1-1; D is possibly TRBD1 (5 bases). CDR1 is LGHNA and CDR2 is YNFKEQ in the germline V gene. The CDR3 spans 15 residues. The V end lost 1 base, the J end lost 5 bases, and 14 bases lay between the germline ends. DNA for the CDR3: TGTGCCAGCAGCCAAGTAGGGGATCTTGGGACTGAAGCTTTCTTT. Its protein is CASSQVGDLGTEAFF.

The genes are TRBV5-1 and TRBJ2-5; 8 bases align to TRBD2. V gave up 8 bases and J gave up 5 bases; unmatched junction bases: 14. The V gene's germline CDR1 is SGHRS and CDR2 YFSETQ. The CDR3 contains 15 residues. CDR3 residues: CARTTKAGDGETQYF. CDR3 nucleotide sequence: TGCGCCAGGACCACTAAAGCGGGGGACGGGGAGACCCAGTACTTC.

CDR3 residues: CASSLDVQGGPAFF. For the CDR3, the DNA is TGCGCCAGCAGCTTGGACGTCCAGGGGGGACCGGCTTTCTTT. V and J are TRBV5-1 and TRBJ1-1; 7 bases line up with TRBD1. Losses at the gene ends were 0 bases for V and 11 bases for J; bases not matched to a gene: 10. The CDR3 has 14 residues. CDR1 and CDR2 from the germline V gene are SGHRS and YFSETQ.

CDR3 DNA: TGTGCCAGCTCACCACCGTATCAGGGGACAGGGAGCGAAAAACTGTTTTTT. Translation: CASSPPYQGTGSEKLFF. The gene calls are TRBV18 and TRBJ1-4, with 9 bases identical to TRBD1. Trimming at V came to 0 bases and at J to 8 bases, leaving 10 bases not matched to a gene. Germline assignment: CDR1 KGHSH and CDR2 LQKENI. The CDR3 contains 17 residues.

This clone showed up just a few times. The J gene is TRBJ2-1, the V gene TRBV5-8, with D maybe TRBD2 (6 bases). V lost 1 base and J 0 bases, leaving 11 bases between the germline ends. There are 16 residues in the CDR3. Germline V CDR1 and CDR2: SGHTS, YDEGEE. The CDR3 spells CASSLFAGNSYNEQFF. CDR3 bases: TGTGCCAGCAGCTTGTTCGCGGGGAACTCCTACAATGAGCAGTTCTTC.

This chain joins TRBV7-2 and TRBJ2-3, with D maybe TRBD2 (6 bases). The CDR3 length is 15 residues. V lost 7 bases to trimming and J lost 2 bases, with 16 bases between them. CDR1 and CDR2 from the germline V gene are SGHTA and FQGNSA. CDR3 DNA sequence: TGTGCCAGCAACCCACTAGCAACCCCCACAGATACGCAGTATTTT. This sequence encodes CASNPLATPTDTQYF.

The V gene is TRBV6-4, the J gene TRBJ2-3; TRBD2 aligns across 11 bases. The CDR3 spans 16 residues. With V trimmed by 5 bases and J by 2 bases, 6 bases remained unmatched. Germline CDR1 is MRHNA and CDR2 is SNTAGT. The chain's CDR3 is CASSRTSGGHTDTQYF. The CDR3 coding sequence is TGTGCCAGCAGTAGAACTAGCGGGGGACACACAGATACGCAGTATTTT.

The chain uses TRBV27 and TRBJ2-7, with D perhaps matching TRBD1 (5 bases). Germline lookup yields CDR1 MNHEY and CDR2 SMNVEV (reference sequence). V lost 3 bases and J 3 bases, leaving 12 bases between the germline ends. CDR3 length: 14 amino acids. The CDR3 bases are TGTGCCAGCAGTTTTCAATACCAGGGCTACGAGCAGTACTTC. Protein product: CASSFQYQGYEQYF.

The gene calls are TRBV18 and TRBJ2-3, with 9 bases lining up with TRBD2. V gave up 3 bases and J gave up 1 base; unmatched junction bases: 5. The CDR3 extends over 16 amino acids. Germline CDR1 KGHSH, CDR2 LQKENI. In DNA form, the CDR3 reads TGTGCCAGCTCACCGAATCAGCGGGGGGGCACAGATACGCAGTATTTT. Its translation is CASSPNQRGGTDTQYF.

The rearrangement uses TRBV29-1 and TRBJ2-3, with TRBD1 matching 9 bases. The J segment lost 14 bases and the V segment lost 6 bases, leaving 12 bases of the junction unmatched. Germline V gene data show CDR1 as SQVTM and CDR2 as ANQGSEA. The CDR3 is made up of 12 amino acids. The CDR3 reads CSVPSSDRGWYF. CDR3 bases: TGCAGCGTACCATCCTCAGACAGGGGGTGGTATTTT.

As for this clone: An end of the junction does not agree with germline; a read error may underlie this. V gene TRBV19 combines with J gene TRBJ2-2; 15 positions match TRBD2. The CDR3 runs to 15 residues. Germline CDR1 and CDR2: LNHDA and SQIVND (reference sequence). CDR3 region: CASSRTSGGAGELFF. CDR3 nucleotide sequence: TGTGCCAGTAGTCGGACTAGCGGGGGGGCCGGAGAGCTGTTTTTT.

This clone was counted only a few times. CDR3 coding DNA: TGTGCCACCCAAGCCGGGACTCGGAAGTTCTTC. The encoded protein is CATQAGTRKFF. The chain combines TRBV24-1 with TRBJ2-1, with D tentatively TRBD2 (6 bases). The CDR3 has 11 residues. The V end lost 9 bases, the J end lost 14 bases, and 16 bases lay between the germline ends. CDR1 is KGHDR, CDR2 SFDVKD, per germline.

The CDR3 nucleotides are TGCGCCAGCAGCTTGGCCGGCGGGGATCAGTACACCTTC. It yields the protein CASSLAGGDQYTF. The rearrangement links TRBV5-1 to TRBJ1-2; no definite D call. CDR1 and CDR2 from the germline V gene are SGHRS and YFSETQ. The length of the CDR3 is 13 residues. V was trimmed by 0 bases and J by 11 bases, leaving 14 bases between them.

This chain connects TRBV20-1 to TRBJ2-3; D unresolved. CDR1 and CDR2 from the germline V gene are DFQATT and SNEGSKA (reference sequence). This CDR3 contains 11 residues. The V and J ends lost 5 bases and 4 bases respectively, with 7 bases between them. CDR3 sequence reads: CSASYADTQYF. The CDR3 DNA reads TGCAGTGCTTCTTATGCAGATACGCAGTATTTT.

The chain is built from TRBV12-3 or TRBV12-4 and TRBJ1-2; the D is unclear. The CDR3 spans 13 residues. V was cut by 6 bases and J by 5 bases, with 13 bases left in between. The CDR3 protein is CASSPPELYGYTF. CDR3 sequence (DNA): TGTGCCAGCAGCCCTCCTGAGTTATATGGCTACACCTTC.

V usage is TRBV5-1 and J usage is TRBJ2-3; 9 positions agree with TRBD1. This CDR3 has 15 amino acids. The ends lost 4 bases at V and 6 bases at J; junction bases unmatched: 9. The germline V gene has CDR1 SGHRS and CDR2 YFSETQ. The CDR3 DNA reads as TGCGCCAGCAGCCTGGAGGGACAGGGAGGGGATACGCAGTATTTT. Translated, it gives CASSLEGQGGDTQYF.

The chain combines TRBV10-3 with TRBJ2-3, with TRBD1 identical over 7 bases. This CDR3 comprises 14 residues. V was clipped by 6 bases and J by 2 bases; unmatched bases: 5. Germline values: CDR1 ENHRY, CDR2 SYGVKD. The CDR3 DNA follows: TGTGCCATCAGCAAGGGACAGAACACAGATACGCAGTATTTT. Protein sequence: CAISKGQNTDTQYF.

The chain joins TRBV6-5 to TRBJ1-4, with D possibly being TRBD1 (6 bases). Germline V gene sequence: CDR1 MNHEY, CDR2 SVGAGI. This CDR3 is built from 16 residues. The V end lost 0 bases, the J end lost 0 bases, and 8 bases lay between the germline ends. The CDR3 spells CASSYSRGATNEKLFF. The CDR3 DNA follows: TGTGCCAGCAGTTACTCCAGGGGTGCAACTAATGAAAAACTGTTTTTT.

The CDR3 here is CASSASYSNQPQHF. The CDR3 DNA sequence: TGTGCCAGCAGCGCCTCTTATAGCAATCAGCCCCAGCATTTT. The chain employs TRBV9 and TRBJ1-5; unclear D gene. Deletions cut 3 bases from V and 0 bases from J, with 7 bases between. CDR3 length equals 14 residues. Germline V gene lookup returns CDR1 SGDLS and CDR2 YYNGEE.

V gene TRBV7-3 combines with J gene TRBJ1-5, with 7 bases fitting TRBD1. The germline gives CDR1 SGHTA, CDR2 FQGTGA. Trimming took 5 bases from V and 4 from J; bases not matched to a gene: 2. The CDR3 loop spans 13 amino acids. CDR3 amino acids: CASSLGQNQPQHF. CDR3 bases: TGTGCCAGCAGCCTGGGACAGAATCAGCCCCAGCATTTT.

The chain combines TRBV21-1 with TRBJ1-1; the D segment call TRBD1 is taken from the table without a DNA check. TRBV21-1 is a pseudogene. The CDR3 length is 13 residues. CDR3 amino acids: CARIRGQYTEAFF. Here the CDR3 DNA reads TGTGCCAGAATCAGGGGGCAATACACTGAAGCTTTCTTT.

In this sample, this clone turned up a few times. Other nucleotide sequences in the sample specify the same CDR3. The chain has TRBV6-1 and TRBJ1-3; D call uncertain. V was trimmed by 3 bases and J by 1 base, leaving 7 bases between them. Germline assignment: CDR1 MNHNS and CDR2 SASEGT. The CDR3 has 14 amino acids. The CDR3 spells CASSDLGSGNTIYF. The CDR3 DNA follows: TGTGCCAGCAGTGACCTCGGTTCTGGAAACACCATATATTTT.

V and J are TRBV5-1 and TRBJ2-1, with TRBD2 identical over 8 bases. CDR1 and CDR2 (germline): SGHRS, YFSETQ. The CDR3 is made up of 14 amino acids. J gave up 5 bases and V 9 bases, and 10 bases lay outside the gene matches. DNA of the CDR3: TGCGCCACTTCAAGGACTAGCAATAACAATGAGCAGTTCTTC. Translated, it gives CATSRTSNNNEQFF.